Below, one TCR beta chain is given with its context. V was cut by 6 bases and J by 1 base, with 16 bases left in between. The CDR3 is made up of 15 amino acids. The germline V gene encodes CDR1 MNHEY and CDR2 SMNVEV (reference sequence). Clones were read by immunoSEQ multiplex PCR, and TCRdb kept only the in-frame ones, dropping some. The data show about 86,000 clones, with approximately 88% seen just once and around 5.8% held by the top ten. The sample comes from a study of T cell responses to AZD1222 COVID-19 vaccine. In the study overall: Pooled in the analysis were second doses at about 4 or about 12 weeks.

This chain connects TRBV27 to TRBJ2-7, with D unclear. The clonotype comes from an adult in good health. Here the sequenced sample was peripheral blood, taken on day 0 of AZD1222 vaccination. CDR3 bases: TGTGCCAGCAGCCCCAGGATAACAACGTCCTACGAGCAGTACTTC. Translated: CASSPRITTSYEQYF.